The rows below give T cell receptor beta chains drawn from one sample of a study of cytomegalovirus exposure and HLA in healthy donors. TCRdb's copy holds only in-frame clones and misses some; the assay was immunoSEQ multiplex PCR. The data contain about 140,000 clones, more than 75% of them singletons. The sample was PBMCs. Source of these receptors: a man between 40 and 49 years old in good health and CMV-seronegative. CDR3s include the opening cysteine and the closing phenylalanine or tryptophan. The D gene is left open where the match is weak. The size entry is marked missing in some rows and otherwise reads once, few, many or a size class.

>once|-|TRBV28|TRBJ2-2
TGTGCCAGCAGTTATGTCCGGAACACCGGGGAGCTGTTTTTT
CASSYVRNTGELFF
>-|TRBD2|TRBV9|TRBJ2-2
TGTGCCAGCAGCGTAGGGACTAGCGGATTGAACACCGGGGAGCTGTTTTTT
CASSVGTSGLNTGELFF
>-|TRBD2|TRBV4-2|TRBJ2-7
TGTGCCAGCAGCCAAGATAGACTAGCGGGGGACTACGAGCAGTACTTC
CASSQDRLAGDYEQYF
>once|-|TRBV5-6|TRBJ2-6
TGTGCCAGCAGCTTCCGGGACACCTTCTCTGGGGCCAACGTCCTGACTTTC
CASSFRDTFSGANVLTF
>-|-|TRBV6-4|TRBJ2-7
TGTGCCAGCAGTGACTCGAAAGGCATTGAGGGGGCCTACGAGCAGTACTTC
CASSDSKGIEGAYEQYF
>-|TRBD1|TRBV28|TRBJ2-7
TGTGCCAGCAGTTCCCGATTCCCGACAGGGAAGGCCTACGAGCAGTACTTC
CASSSRFPTGKAYEQYF
>-|TRBD1|TRBV5-6|TRBJ1-5
TGTGCCAGCAGCTTGGCTGGGACAGCCAATCAGCCCCAGCATTTT
CASSLAGTANQPQHF
>-|TRBD1|TRBV7-2|TRBJ1-2
TGTGCCAGCAGCTCCCGACAGGGGTCTACGGGTGGCTACACCTTC
CASSSRQGSTGGYTF
>-|-|TRBV19|TRBJ2-2
TGTGCCAGTAGTTTGGACTTGGGCACCGGGGAGCTGTTTTTT
CASSLDLGTGELFF
>-|TRBD2|TRBV2|TRBJ2-2
TGTGCCAGCAGTGAGTCGGGACTAGCGGGAGGCCGCCGGGGGACCGGGGAGCTGTTTTTT
CASSESGLAGGRRGTGELFF
>-|-|TRBV25-1|TRBJ2-4
TGTGCCAGCAGTCAGACGGACTTAAACATTCAGTACTTC
CASSQTDLNIQYF
>-|TRBD1|TRBV14|TRBJ1-1
TGTGCCAGCAGCTGGGACAGGGACTCTGCTTTCTTT
CASSWDRDSAFF
>-|-|TRBV6-6|TRBJ2-6
TGTGCCAGCAGCCAAAAACAGGCCTCTGGGGCCAACGTCCTGACTTTC
CASSQKQASGANVLTF
>once|-|TRBV6-6|TRBJ1-1
TGTGCCAGCAGTTACCTGAGCACTGAAGCTTTCTTT
CASSYLSTEAFF
>-|-|TRBV9|TRBJ2-3
TGTGCCAGCAGCGTACTAACAGGAGCAGATACGCAGTATTTT
CASSVLTGADTQYF
>-|TRBD2|TRBV27|TRBJ2-7
TGTGCCAGCAGTAGCAGACTAGCGTCCTACGAGCAGTACTTC
CASSSRLASYEQYF
>-|-|TRBV28|TRBJ2-7
TGTGCCAGCAGCCGTGTCCCTGAAGGCAGGGAGCAGTACTTC
CASSRVPEGREQYF
>-|-|TRBV28|TRBJ1-2
TGTGCCAGCAGTACCTCCCGCGTACTCTCTGGCTACACCTTC
CASSTSRVLSGYTF
>once|-|TRBV25-1|TRBJ2-7
TGTGCCAGCAGGGGCAGGCTGAGCTCCTACGAGCAGTACTTC
CASRGRLSSYEQYF
>-|-|TRBV7-2|TRBJ2-2
TGTGCCAGCCAACCCCCGGTGAGCTTCAACACCGGGGAGCTGTTTTTT
CASQPPVSFNTGELFF
>-|-|TRBV7-2|TRBJ2-5
TGTGCCAGCAGCCCTCGGGTGATTGAGACCCAGTACTTC
CASSPRVIETQYF
>-|TRBD2|TRBV13|TRBJ2-7
TGTGCCAGCAGCTCAATAGCGGGAGGGGTCTACGAGCAGTACTTC
CASSSIAGGVYEQYF
>-|-|TRBV19|TRBJ1-2
TGTGCCAGTACCCAACAGGGACCCTATGGCTACACCTTC
CASTQQGPYGYTF
>few|TRBD1|TRBV19|TRBJ1-1
TGTGCCAGTAGCTCGACAGGGGGCTTGAACACTGAAGCTTTCTTT
CASSSTGGLNTEAFF
>-|TRBD1|TRBV25-1|TRBJ1-4
TGTGCCAGCAGTGAATATAACCAGGGGGTATCAGGTCATGAAAAACTGTTTTTT
CASSEYNQGVSGHEKLFF
>-|-|TRBV10-3|TRBJ2-3
TGTGCCATCACCGAAGCAGGGGCAGATACGCAGTATTTT
CAITEAGADTQYF
>few|TRBD1|TRBV19|TRBJ2-7
TGTGCCAGTAGTATCGGACAGGGAGGCTACGAGCAGTACTTC
CASSIGQGGYEQYF
>-|TRBD2|TRBV9|TRBJ2-1
TGTGCCAGCAGCGTAGTCAGCGGGGGGTCCTACAATGAGCAGTTCTTC
CASSVVSGGSYNEQFF
>-|-|TRBV6-5|TRBJ2-7
TGTGCCAGCAGAAAAGCCCAACCAACGAGGTACGAGCAGTACTTC
CASRKAQPTRYEQYF
>-|-|TRBV30|TRBJ2-7
TGTGCCTGGAGTGTACTTTCTAGCCAGAAATACGAGCAGTACTTC
CAWSVLSSQKYEQYF
>few|TRBD1|TRBV7-2|TRBJ1-2
TGTGCCAGCAGCCCCGGGACAGCCTATGGCTACACCTTC
CASSPGTAYGYTF
>-|TRBD2|TRBV15|TRBJ2-1
TGTGCCACCAGCAGAGAAAGGGAGGCTAGCGGCTTCAATGAGCAGTTCTTC
CATSREREASGFNEQFF
>few|TRBD2|TRBV5-1|TRBJ2-2
TGCGCCAGCAGCCCACGGACTAGCGGGGCGTACACCGGGGAGCTGTTTTTT
CASSPRTSGAYTGELFF
>-|TRBD1|TRBV7-2|TRBJ1-4
TGTGCCAGCAGCACCCAGACAGGGCCTAATGAAAAACTGTTTTTT
CASSTQTGPNEKLFF
>once|TRBD1|TRBV15|TRBJ2-7
TGTGCCACCAGCCCGGGACAGGGCTACGAGCAGTACTTC
CATSPGQGYEQYF
>-|-|TRBV7-9|TRBJ1-4
TGTGCCCGCAGCATCCTTGAAAAACTGTTTTTT
CARSILEKLFF
>-|-|TRBV30|TRBJ1-1
TGTGCCGGGGGGGGGTCCTCAAACACTGAAGCTTTCTTT
CAGGGSSNTEAFF
>few|TRBD2|TRBV5-1|TRBJ2-5
TGCGCCAGCAGCTCGACCCCTGGGGGGGAGGAGACCCAGTACTTC
CASSSTPGGEETQYF
>-|-|TRBV7-3|TRBJ1-3
TGTGCCAGCAGCCCGTTTGTTCAGGGCTCTGGAAACACCATATATTTT
CASSPFVQGSGNTIYF
>-|TRBD2|TRBV27|TRBJ2-1
TGTGCCACCTTAGGGACTAGCGGCTACAATGAGCAGTTCTTC
CATLGTSGYNEQFF
>once|TRBD2|TRBV11-3|TRBJ2-2
TGTGCCAGCAGCGTTCGGGGTTCTAGCGGGCTGAACACCGGGGAGCTGTTTTTT
CASSVRGSSGLNTGELFF
>few|-|TRBV7-2|TRBJ2-1
TGTGCCAGCAGCCCAGGGCCTTACAATGAGCAGTTCTTC
CASSPGPYNEQFF
>-|-|TRBV9|TRBJ2-7
TGTGCCAGCAGCCCGGGTGTGTCAGCCAGCTACGAGCAGTACTTC
CASSPGVSASYEQYF
>few|TRBD1|TRBV19|TRBJ2-7
TGTGCCAGTAGTATAGAGGCAGGGGGCTACGAGCAGTACTTC
CASSIEAGGYEQYF
>-|-|TRBV5-5|TRBJ1-4
TGTGCCAGCACCGCGTTTAAGGACGCGGGGGAAAAACTGTTTTTT
CASTAFKDAGEKLFF
>-|-|TRBV6-5|TRBJ2-5
TGTGCCAGCAGTTACTTCGGAGGGGGCGAAGAGACCCAGTACTTC
CASSYFGGGEETQYF
>-|TRBD1|TRBV29-1|TRBJ1-2
TGCAGCGTTGATTATCAGGGGGCGGAGGGCTACACCTTC
CSVDYQGAEGYTF
>-|TRBD1|TRBV2|TRBJ2-3
TGTGCCAGCAGTGGAGGGACAGGGACGTATTTT
CASSGGTGTYF
>-|-|TRBV5-1|TRBJ2-3
TGCGCCAGCAGCGCGACCCGGATGGCACAGGGCGTGGTAGATACGCAGTATTTT
CASSATRMAQGVVDTQYF
>-|TRBD1|TRBV5-1|TRBJ2-7
TGCGCCAGCCAGCCGGGACAGGGTTCCTACGAGCAGTACTTC
CASQPGQGSYEQYF
>-|-|TRBV27|TRBJ2-2
TGTGCCAGCAGCTCTCAGGGTGCCGGGGAGCTGTTTTTT
CASSSQGAGELFF
>-|TRBD1|TRBV7-3|TRBJ2-1
TGTGCCAGCAGCTCGGGGACAGGCCAGTCACACAATGAGCAGTTCTTC
CASSSGTGQSHNEQFF
>-|TRBD1|TRBV28|TRBJ1-5
TGTGCCAGCAGTTTATGGCAGGGGGAGGCTCAGCCCCAGCATTTT
CASSLWQGEAQPQHF
>-|-|TRBV28|TRBJ1-5
TGTGCCAGCAGTCCACCCCCTTTTGCTCAGGGTGACAATCAGCCCCAGCATTTT
CASSPPPFAQGDNQPQHF
>few|TRBD2|TRBV30|TRBJ2-1
TGTGCCTGGAGTGGGCTAGCGGGGGGGAAGCAGTTCTTC
CAWSGLAGGKQFF